These T cell receptor beta chains were read from a single sample in a study of CDR3 diversity in severe acne. MiXCR, applied by TCRdb to the PCR reads, yields one record per CDR3 protein. Of some 84,000 distinct CDR3 sequences listed, 45% to 55% are singletons. The specimen was blood. The origin of the receptors is a male donor in good health, serving as a control. Both conserved end residues are part of each CDR3.

j_gene,len,v_gene,CDR3aa
TRBJ2-7,16,TRBV6-4,CASSDSGGGSSYEQYF
TRBJ1-2,15,TRBV4-1,CASSQEATSFYGYTF
TRBJ1-2,13,TRBV6-1,CASSEGGTRGYTF
TRBJ2-7,13,TRBV27,CASSFAVAYEQYF
TRBJ2-7,14,TRBV5-1,CASSLGDRAYEQYF
TRBJ1-1,13,TRBV7-2,CASSLDRKNEHFF
TRBJ2-7,13,TRBV12-1,CASSLVSSYEQYF
TRBJ2-1,16,TRBV7-9,CASSPTSGGSWVGLFF
TRBJ1-2,14,TRBV7-9,CASSFGGENYGYTF
TRBJ1-4,14,TRBV9,CASSRTATNEKLFF
TRBJ1-3,15,TRBV11-1,CASSYPGTTGNTIYF
TRBJ1-6,18,TRBV7-3,CASSPKVASGGGNSPLHF
TRBJ2-1,19,TRBV5-7,CASSLELGGGQGAFNEQFF
TRBJ2-7,13,TRBV7-3,CASSPPGSLEQYF
TRBJ2-7,15,TRBV7-3,CASSSPGTATYEQYF
TRBJ2-7,14,TRBV10-3,CAIKLTELSYEQYF
TRBJ2-1,14,TRBV6-5,CASTQEAGRNEQFF
TRBJ2-3,15,TRBV7-6,CASSYPGQGTDTQYF
TRBJ1-2,14,TRBV29-1,CSAHGEGWNYGYTF
TRBJ1-2,14,TRBV29-1,CSVSPGQGDYGYTF
TRBJ1-2,13,TRBV20-1,CSASRGTNYGYTF
TRBJ1-1,13,TRBV2,CATAGTGSSEAFF
TRBJ1-1,13,TRBV2,CAWSVERQLEAFF
TRBJ2-2,15,TRBV2,CASSDGQGGAGELFF